This TCR beta chain came from a study of tumor-infiltrating lymphocytes in primary liver carcinoma. General study results and limits: A significantly higher top-250-clone fraction was recorded for tumors than for blood (p = 0.039). Lower overlap was observed for tumor-adjacent and tumor-blood pairs relative to tumor region pairs.

As regards this clonotype: What it recognizes is unknown. One junction end does not reproduce the germline sequence, and a read error may be involved.

A constant-region primer primed TCR beta cDNA synthesis from about 0.45 ug of total RNA. Sequencing libraries for TCR beta derived from three nested multiplex PCR rounds that used slightly modified ARM-PCR. TRBV1-TRBV30 forward primers and a C-beta reverse primer were used in the first two PCR rounds, which each ran for approximately 10 cycles. TCRdb re-analysed the multiplex PCR reads in MiXCR, keeping a single row per CDR3 protein. The table includes tens of thousands of distinct CDR3 sequences, roughly two thirds detected once. Between roughly 20 and 33 mg of unsorted bulk tissue served as the source from which RNA and DNA were co-extracted. Donors underwent surgery for histopathologically diagnosed primary liver carcinoma. CDR3 size: 16 residues. The germline V gene has CDR1 MGHRA and CDR2 YSYEKL.

V and J are TRBV4-1 and TRBJ2-3; 8 bases align to TRBD1. This sequence originates from a man aged 35-49 years with primary liver carcinoma and hepatitis B virus infection. Input material: liver tumor tissue from sampling region 4. Subset in this sample: tumor region T4, right-lateral pole. The CDR3 DNA sequence: TGTGTCAGCAGCCAAGGATCGGACAGGGACGCAGATACGCAGTATTTT. Its protein is CVSSQGSDRDADTQYF.